The 16 T cell receptor beta chains reported below all come from one sample, sequenced in a study of T-cell reconstitution after alpha-beta-depleted transplantation in children. For TCRbeta, the library was prepared with unique molecular identifiers. TCRdb redid the calling of the PCR reads with MiXCR, one entry per CDR3 protein. The table records about 610,000 distinct CDR3 sequences, roughly a tenth of them present only once. Source: PBMCs from the stem cell graft donor, taken from the stem cell graft. These receptors all stem from a human donor who donated a stem cell graft to a child with acute myeloid leukemia.

This clonotype was detected ten times or more. The chain uses TRBV12-3 or TRBV12-4 and TRBJ2-3; the D is unclear. Between the trimmed V and J ends, which lost 8 bases and 6 bases, there was a span of 9 bases. This CDR3 is 11 amino acids long. CDR3 in DNA: TGTGCCAGCGTCGCGGTGGATACGCAGTATTTT. Translated, it gives CASVAVDTQYF.

For the CDR3, the DNA is TGTGCCAGCAGCCTCTTTGGGAGGAGCTCTGGAAACACCATATATTTT. Its protein product is CASSLFGRSSGNTIYF. This chain links TRBV3-1 with TRBJ1-3; unclear D gene. The germline gives CDR1 LGHDT, CDR2 YNNKEL (reference sequence). The CDR3 has 16 amino acids. The germline V and J ends were trimmed by 4 bases and 0 bases, with 13 bases remaining between them. The variable domain in full, with the rest retrieved from reference TRBV3-1 and TRBJ1-3, is DTAVSQTPKYLVTQMGNDKSIKCEQNLGHDTMYWYKQDSKKFLKIMFSYNNKELIINETVPNRFSPKSPDKAHLNLHINSLELGDSAVYFCASSLFGRSSGNTIYFGEGSWLTVV.

In its sample, this clonotype was seen many times. The chain links TRBV20-1 to TRBJ2-3; 7 nucleotides line up with TRBD2. Trimming at V came to 1 base and at J to 11 bases, leaving 18 bases not matched to a gene. The CDR3 is made up of 16 amino acids. Germline V CDR1 and CDR2: DFQATT, SNEGSKA (reference sequence). The CDR3 here is CSARARGGSWVEKQYF. As DNA, the CDR3 is TGCAGTGCTAGAGCGCGTGGCGGGAGCTGGGTGGAAAAGCAGTATTTT.

The sample holds many counts of this clonotype. V and J are TRBV4-2 and TRBJ2-5; 9 nucleotides line up with TRBD1. CDR1 LGHNA and CDR2 YNFKEQ come from the germline V gene. V lost 2 bases to trimming and J lost 4 bases; unmatched junction nucleotides: 11. There are 17 residues in the CDR3. For the CDR3, the DNA is TGTGCCAGCAGCCAATGGATACAGGGGGCTCCGGGAGAGACCCAGTACTTC. Protein sequence: CASSQWIQGAPGETQYF.

V and J are TRBV20-1 and TRBJ1-2; D gene uncertain. CDR1 DFQATT and CDR2 SNEGSKA come from the germline V gene (reference sequence). The CDR3 consists of 13 residues. The V end was cut by 5 bases, the J end by 0 bases, with 10 bases between. The CDR3 is CSAEREPNYGYTF. The CDR3 DNA reads TGCAGTGCTGAACGGGAGCCTAACTATGGCTACACCTTC.

This clonotype occurred a few times. The chain has TRBV7-2 and TRBJ2-3, with 14 bases matching TRBD2. The V gene's germline CDR1 is SGHTA and CDR2 FQGNSA. This CDR3 has 16 residues. J gave up 6 bases and V 1 base, and 3 bases lay outside the gene matches. The CDR3 is CASSLERTSGRDTQYF. The CDR3 coding sequence is TGTGCCAGCAGCTTAGAGAGGACTAGCGGGAGGGATACGCAGTATTTT.

This clonotype was seen a handful of times. A read error may explain this, as a much larger clone is one base away. V usage is TRBV9 and J usage is TRBJ2-7, with D possibly being TRBD1 (6 bases). Per the germline V gene, CDR1 is SGDLS and CDR2 is YYNGEE. CDR3 length: 14 residues. The CDR3 here is CSSSLGQFAYEQYF. The CDR3 DNA is TGTTCCAGCAGCCTCGGACAGTTTGCCTACGAGCAGTACTTC.

This clonotype showed up many times. J is TRBJ1-2 and V is TRBV29-1, with TRBD1 identical over 8 bases. V shed 6 bases and J 7 bases; nucleotides not matched to a gene: 1. The CDR3 is 10 residues long. Germline CDR1 and CDR2: SQVTM and ANQGSEA. CDR3 bases: TGCAGCGTCGGGACAGGTGGCTACACCTTC. This encodes CSVGTGGYTF.

This clonotype was counted many times. The chain has TRBV20-1 and TRBJ2-1; 7 bases align to TRBD2. Germline V CDR1 and CDR2: DFQATT, SNEGSKA (reference sequence). Losses at the gene ends were 3 bases for V and 4 bases for J; bases not matched to a gene: 9. The CDR3 length is 15 residues. DNA of the CDR3: TGCAGTGCTAGTGAACTAGCGAAACTTTACAATGAGCAGTTCTTC. The encoded protein is CSASELAKLYNEQFF.

This clonotype was seen a few times. This chain joins TRBV20-1 and TRBJ2-5; D might be TRBD1 (5 bases). V was trimmed by 3 bases and J by 1 base, leaving 9 bases between them. The CDR3 runs to 13 residues. Germline V gene sequence: CDR1 DFQATT, CDR2 SNEGSKA (reference sequence). CDR3 amino acids: CSASDRGQETQYF. The CDR3 nucleotides are TGCAGTGCTAGCGACAGAGGCCAAGAGACCCAGTACTTC.

This chain links TRBV14 with TRBJ1-5; unclear D gene. The V and J ends lost 4 bases and 5 bases respectively, with 9 bases between them. CDR1 and CDR2 from the germline V gene are SGHDN and FVKESK. The CDR3 contains 13 residues. The CDR3 region is CASSPDLYQPQHF. CDR3 nucleotides: TGTGCCAGCAGCCCCGATTTGTATCAGCCCCAGCATTTT.

This clonotype was picked up many times. This chain connects TRBV5-1 to TRBJ2-2; 7 bases are shared with TRBD1. Germline V gene sequence: CDR1 SGHRS, CDR2 YFSETQ. The CDR3 covers 15 residues. With V trimmed by 6 bases and J by 4 bases, 9 bases remained unmatched. CDR3 in amino acids: CASKELPGGTGELFF. The DNA of the CDR3 is TGCGCCAGCAAGGAGCTGCCAGGGGGCACCGGGGAGCTGTTTTTT.

In its sample, this clonotype was seen a few times. This chain uses TRBV28 with TRBJ1-2, with a possible D match to TRBD1 (5 bases). Trimming shortened V by 3 bases and J by 8 bases, and 22 bases separated the two germline ends. The CDR3 covers 16 residues. In germline, CDR1 is MDHEN, CDR2 SYDVKM. CDR3 protein: CASSLGEQTPSKGYTF. CDR3 bases: TGTGCCAGCAGTTTGGGGGAACAGACTCCCAGTAAAGGCTACACCTTC.

This clonotype was found a few times. The chain uses TRBV6-5 and TRBJ2-7; D might be TRBD1 (5 bases). Trimming shortened V by 6 bases and J by 0 bases, and 15 bases separated the two germline ends. Germline V gives CDR1 MNHEY, CDR2 SVGAGI. This CDR3 has 15 residues. As DNA, the CDR3 is TGTGCCAGCAGGTCGAGACAGTCATTCTCCTACGAGCAGTACTTC. The encoded protein is CASRSRQSFSYEQYF.

The DNA of the CDR3 is TGTGCCACCAGCAGACGGCGCGGGCTGGCAGATACGCAGTATTTT. Translating it yields CATSRRRGLADTQYF. The chain uses TRBV15 and TRBJ2-3; maybe TRBD2 (5 bases). Trimming took off 2 bases at V and 4 bases at J, with 13 bases between the two ends. Germline values: CDR1 LNHNV, CDR2 YYDKDF (reference sequence). The CDR3 has 15 residues.

V is TRBV27 and J is TRBJ2-1; the match to TRBD1 covers 9 bases. CDR1 and CDR2 from the germline V gene are MNHEY and SMNVEV (reference sequence). V lost 8 bases, J lost 8 bases, and 16 bases stayed unmatched. This CDR3 has 16 residues. The CDR3 bases are TGTGCCAGCCTTCCCCTCGGGACAGGGACTTTAGATGAGCAGTTCTTC. Amino acids: CASLPLGTGTLDEQFF.